The 5 T cell receptor beta chains listed next were all sequenced from one sample in a study of blood T cell repertoires in COVID-19. Sequenced by immunoSEQ multiplex PCR; TCRdb stores in-frame clones only, minus some. The sample holds tens of thousands of clones, about four fifths seen once. Sequenced: peripheral blood. Receptor source: a human donor in a cohort sampled during active COVID-19.

The chain combines TRBV6-6 with TRBJ2-7, with D perhaps TRBD1 (6 bases). Germline V gene lookup returns CDR1 MNHNY and CDR2 SVGAGI (reference sequence). The CDR3 has 14 residues. Trimming pared 7 bases from V and 5 bases from J, leaving 18 bases between. The CDR3 loop is CASTLQGGENEQYF. The CDR3 DNA follows: TGTGCCAGCACCTTACAGGGCGGTGAGAACGAGCAGTACTTC.

The chain joins TRBV20-1 to TRBJ1-5; weak D call: TRBD1 (5 bases). Trimming took 3 bases from V and 4 from J, leaving 13 bases between them. Germline assignment: CDR1 DFQATT and CDR2 SNEGSKA (reference sequence). This CDR3 has 14 amino acids. CDR3 in DNA: TGCAGTGCTAGTGGGGGGGTTGGGAATCAGCCCCAGCATTTT. Translation gives CSASGGVGNQPQHF.

The rearrangement uses TRBV27 and TRBJ2-7; 9 nucleotides agree with TRBD2. Trimming cost V 3 bases and J 0 bases; bases outside gene matches: 3. Germline-derived CDR1 and CDR2 are MNHEY and SMNVEV (reference sequence). This CDR3 spans 15 amino acids. CDR3 amino acids: CASSFNSGSSYEQYF. Here the CDR3 DNA reads TGTGCCAGCAGTTTTAATAGCGGGAGCTCCTACGAGCAGTACTTC.

The chain couples TRBV5-1 to TRBJ2-1; 15 nucleotides line up with TRBD2. The ends lost 3 bases at V and 5 bases at J; junction bases unmatched: 9. This CDR3 has 18 amino acids. The V gene's germline CDR1 is SGHRS and CDR2 YFSETQ. DNA of the CDR3: TGCGCCAGCAGCTCGGGGACTAGCGGGAGGTCGCAGAACAATGAGCAGTTCTTC. This translates into CASSSGTSGRSQNNEQFF.

The chain joins TRBV7-9 to TRBJ2-2, with D possibly being TRBD1 (6 bases). Trimming shortened V by 3 bases and J by 1 base, and 12 bases separated the two germline ends. Germline values: CDR1 SEHNR, CDR2 FQNEAQ (reference sequence). The CDR3 is made up of 16 amino acids. The CDR3 DNA reads as TGTGCCAGCAGCTTTTTGGTGGGACAGAACACCGGGGAGCTGTTTTTT. It specifies CASSFLVGQNTGELFF.